The 16 T cell receptor beta chains in this list originate from one sample, sequenced in a study of T-cell reconstitution after alpha-beta-depleted transplantation in children. Unique molecular identifiers were built into the TCRbeta library. TCRdb redid the calling of the PCR reads with MiXCR, one entry per CDR3 protein. The data contain over 550,000 distinct CDR3 sequences, 8% to 11% of them seen just once; the ten biggest clones take up about 4.3%. Material: PBMCs from the stem cell graft donor, obtained from the stem cell graft. These receptors all stem from a human donor who donated a stem cell graft to a child with acute myeloid leukemia.

The V gene is TRBV12-3 or TRBV12-4, the J gene TRBJ1-2; 8 bases align to TRBD1. This CDR3 region has 14 residues. J gave up 6 bases and V 1 base, and 4 bases lay outside the gene matches. CDR3 nucleotide sequence: TGTGCCAGCAGTTTAGTAGACAGGGGACATGGCTACACCTTC. Amino acids: CASSLVDRGHGYTF.

This sequence joins TRBV14 and TRBJ1-4; perhaps TRBD1 as D (6 bases). There are 15 residues in the CDR3. V was shortened by 4 bases and J by 6 bases, with 15 bases between the two germline ends. Per the germline V gene, CDR1 is SGHDN and CDR2 is FVKESK. This CDR3 reads CASSPLGGQDEKLFF. CDR3 in DNA: TGTGCCAGCAGCCCATTGGGGGGGCAAGATGAAAAACTGTTTTTT.

This rearrangement joins TRBV7-2 to TRBJ2-1, with D unclear. V was cut by 6 bases and J by 10 bases, with 13 bases left in between. Germline V gene lookup returns CDR1 SGHTA and CDR2 FQGNSA. The CDR3 is 12 amino acids. The CDR3 reads CASSLWYGEQFF. CDR3 bases: TGTGCCAGCAGTCTCTGGTATGGGGAGCAGTTCTTC.

This clonotype was seen a handful of times. V and J are TRBV12-3 or TRBV12-4 and TRBJ2-2, with D perhaps TRBD1 (6 bases). Deletions cut 5 bases from V and 6 bases from J, with 13 bases between. The CDR3 extends over 14 amino acids. CDR3 DNA sequence: TGTGCCAGCAGTGTAATTGGGGGCCCCGGGGAGCTGTTTTTT. Amino acids: CASSVIGGPGELFF.

This clonotype occurred many times. The chain uses TRBV6-5 and TRBJ1-3; D is ambiguous. This CDR3 has 14 amino acids. Germline lookup yields CDR1 MNHEY and CDR2 SVGAGI. Trimming removed 0 bases from V and 4 bases from J, with 7 bases in between. In DNA, the CDR3 is TGTGCCAGCAGTTACTCGAAGCGGGGAAACACCATATATTTT. It specifies CASSYSKRGNTIYF.

In its sample, this clonotype was seen a few times. At one boundary the junction diverges from the germline segment, which might be a read error. The rearrangement uses TRBV2 and TRBJ2-1; TRBD2 agrees at 11 bases. From germline, CDR1 is SNHLY and CDR2 FYNNEI. The CDR3 extends over 18 amino acids. The CDR3 loop reads CASREGLGTSGRENEQFF. For the CDR3, the DNA is TGTGCCAGCAGGGAAGGCCTAGGGACTAGCGGCCGGGAGAATGAGCAGTTCTTC.

This clonotype was observed many times. The J gene is TRBJ1-1, the V gene TRBV5-1, with 8 bases lining up with TRBD1. The germline gives CDR1 SGHRS, CDR2 YFSETQ. With 4 bases clipped from V and 3 bases from J, the junction kept 8 bases outside the gene matches. The CDR3 length is 15 residues. The CDR3 protein is CASSARGLGDTEAFF. The CDR3 nucleotides read TGCGCCAGCAGCGCCAGGGGGCTCGGGGACACTGAAGCTTTCTTT.

This clonotype has a count of ten or more. This chain links TRBV7-3 with TRBJ2-2, with 15 positions matching TRBD2. CDR3 size: 19 residues. V gave up 1 base and J gave up 5 bases; unmatched junction bases: 8. Germline V CDR1 and CDR2: SGHTA, FQGTGA. The CDR3 sequence: CASSLISGTSGRKTGELFF. CDR3 sequence (DNA): TGTGCCAGCAGCTTAATATCTGGGACTAGCGGGAGGAAGACCGGGGAGCTGTTTTTT.

The rearrangement uses TRBV29-1 and TRBJ2-1; 16 nucleotides align to TRBD2. The CDR3 sequence is 18 residues long. J was trimmed by 0 bases and V by 6 bases; bases with no gene match: 8. Germline loops: CDR1 SQVTM, CDR2 ANQGSEA. The DNA of the CDR3 is TGCAGCGTCCGATTGGGACTAGCGGGAGGGAGCTCCTACAATGAGCAGTTCTTC. This encodes CSVRLGLAGGSSYNEQFF.

The chain carries TRBV6-2 or TRBV6-3 and TRBJ1-1, with 9 bases identical to TRBD1. Trimming cost V 3 bases and J 5 bases; bases outside gene matches: 13. Germline V gives CDR1 MNHEY, CDR2 SVGEGT. The CDR3 totals 17 residues. The CDR3 DNA reads TGTGCCAGCAGTTATAATCCCAAACAGGGGGCGGAGACTGAAGCTTTCTTT. It codes for CASSYNPKQGAETEAFF.

This clonotype has only a few counts. The V call is TRBV30, the J call TRBJ1-1, with D maybe TRBD1 (5 bases). Trimming took 8 bases from V and 3 from J, leaving 13 bases between them. The CDR3 contains 12 residues. Germline CDR1 and CDR2: GTSNPN and SVGIG (reference sequence). CDR3 in DNA: TGTGCCCGAGATCTGGGGGACACTGAAGCTTTCTTT. Protein product: CARDLGDTEAFF.

The chain uses TRBV29-1 and TRBJ2-5; D is unresolved. Trimming shortened V by 0 bases and J by 5 bases, and 10 bases separated the two germline ends. Per germline, CDR1 SQVTM and CDR2 ANQGSEA. The CDR3 length is 13 residues. CDR3 DNA sequence: TGCAGCGTTGAAGATCTAGGGAAGGAGACCCAGTACTTC. Amino acids: CSVEDLGKETQYF. Filled out from reference TRBV29-1 and TRBJ2-5, the complete variable domain reads SAVISQKPSRDICQRGTSLTIQCQVDSQVTMMFWYRQQPGQSLTLIATANQGSEATYESGFVIDKFPISRPNLTFSTLTVSNMSPEDSSIYLCSVEDLGKETQYFGPGTRLLVL.

The chain carries TRBV18 and TRBJ2-7, with TRBD2 identical over 10 bases. The V gene's germline CDR1 is KGHSH and CDR2 LQKENI. CDR3 size: 14 residues. V dropped 3 bases and J dropped 3; count of bases not matched to a gene: 2. DNA for the CDR3: TGTGCCAGCTCACCGGGACTAGCGAACTACGAGCAGTACTTC. Its translation: CASSPGLANYEQYF. Full variable domain (missing parts from reference TRBV18 and TRBJ2-7): NAGVMQNPRHLVRRRGQEARLRCSPMKGHSHVYWYRQLPEEGLKFMVYLQKENIIDESGMPKERFSAEFPKEGPSILRIQQVVRGDSAAYFCASSPGLANYEQYFGPGTRLTVT.

This clonotype was counted a few times. The chain carries TRBV28 and TRBJ1-2; TRBD1 matches at 7 bases. The CDR3 has 12 amino acids. Germline lookup yields CDR1 MDHEN and CDR2 SYDVKM. Losses at the gene ends were 6 bases for V and 8 bases for J; bases not matched to a gene: 6. The CDR3 coding sequence is TGTGCCAGCAGCTACACAGGGGTAGGCTACACCTTC. Translation gives CASSYTGVGYTF.

This clonotype was seen repeatedly, ten times or more. This chain links TRBV6-2 or TRBV6-3 with TRBJ2-6, with unresolved D. The V gene's germline CDR1 is MNHEY and CDR2 SVGEGT. V shed 2 bases and J shed 0 bases, with 8 bases lying between them. This CDR3 has 16 amino acids. The CDR3 loop reads CASSYLQSSGANVLTF. CDR3 in DNA: TGTGCCAGCAGTTACCTCCAGTCCTCTGGGGCCAACGTCCTGACTTTC.

The chain links TRBV20-1 to TRBJ2-7, with 9 positions matching TRBD2. With V trimmed by 0 bases and J by 4 bases, 10 bases remained unmatched. Germline V gene sequence: CDR1 DFQATT, CDR2 SNEGSKA (reference sequence). This CDR3 comprises 16 residues. This CDR3 reads CSAREKAGGDGYEQYF. The CDR3 DNA sequence: TGCAGTGCTAGAGAAAAAGCGGGAGGTGACGGTTACGAGCAGTACTTC.